This is a list of T cell receptor beta chains from one sample in a study of cytomegalovirus exposure and HLA in healthy donors. Sequencing used immunoSEQ multiplex PCR; TCRdb keeps in-frame clones, though not all of them. The repertoire includes some 100,000 clones, 65% to 80% of them detected once, and approximately 2.5% sits in the top ten. Sequencing used PBMCs. These receptors all come from a female donor in good health and CMV-seronegative. Each CDR3 is given with its conserved first and last residue. A D gene is named only where the DNA matches it firmly. Clone size appears in some rows only: once, few, many, or a class for an expanded clone.

>.|TRBV27|TRBJ1-4|.
CASSLQGINEKLFF
TGTGCCAGCAGTTTACAGGGGATTAATGAAAAACTGTTTTTT
>.|TRBV9|TRBJ2-5|.
CASSVAAGNQETQYF
TGTGCCAGCAGCGTAGCTGCGGGGAACCAAGAGACCCAGTACTTC
>.|TRBV5-8|TRBJ1-4|few
CASSPTTNEKLFF
TGTGCCAGCAGCCCTACAACTAATGAAAAACTGTTTTTT
>.|TRBV6-1|TRBJ1-3|.
CASSEDGASGNTIYF
TGTGCCAGCAGTGAAGATGGGGCCTCTGGAAACACCATATATTTT
>TRBD1|TRBV19|TRBJ1-1|.
CASSEIQGVRTETFF
TGTGCCAGTAGTGAAATACAGGGGGTCAGGACTGAAACTTTCTTT
>.|TRBV21-1|TRBJ2-3|.
CASSGPGTSGTDTQYF
TGTGCCAGCAGCGGCCCCGGGACTAGCGGTACGGATACGCAGTATTTT
>.|TRBV4-1|TRBJ2-7|.
CASSQDQRGGRYEQYF
TGCGCCAGCAGCCAAGATCAGAGAGGGGGACGCTACGAGCAGTACTTC
>.|TRBV4-2|TRBJ2-7|.
CASSQDPRSTGASYEQYF
TGTGCCAGCAGCCAAGATCCCAGATCGACAGGAGCCTCCTACGAGCAGTACTTC
>.|TRBV7-2|TRBJ1-6|.
CASSLDGSSYNSPLHF
TGTGCCAGCAGCTTAGATGGCAGCTCCTATAATTCACCCCTCCACTTT
>.|TRBV4-2|TRBJ1-1|.
CASSPEGVQNTEAFF
TGTGCCAGCAGCCCGGAGGGAGTACAGAACACTGAAGCTTTCTTT
>.|TRBV10-3|TRBJ1-5|once
CAISEQGQGSQPQHF
TGTGCCATCAGTGAGCAGGGGCAGGGCAGTCAGCCCCAGCATTTT
>.|TRBV2|TRBJ2-3|.
CASVGGVGTDTQYF
TGTGCCAGCGTCGGGGGAGTTGGCACAGATACGCAGTATTTT
>.|TRBV7-3|TRBJ1-1|.
CASSGAGGMNTEAFF
TGTGCCAGCAGCGGGGCGGGCGGGATGAACACTGAAGCTTTCTTT
>TRBD2|TRBV4-2|TRBJ2-7|.
CASSQGPSGTYEQYF
TGTGCCAGCAGCCAAGGCCCTAGCGGTACCTACGAGCAGTACTTC
>.|TRBV7-9|TRBJ1-1|.
CSSSFSGTEAFF
TGTTCCAGCAGCTTTAGTGGCACTGAAGCTTTCTTT
>.|TRBV20-1|TRBJ1-1|.
CSASRDLEAFF
TGCAGTGCTAGCCGGGACTTAGAAGCTTTCTTT
>.|TRBV21-1|TRBJ2-1|.
CASSKGHLPHSYNEQFF
TGTGCCAGCAGCAAAGGGCATTTACCCCACTCCTACAATGAGCAGTTCTTC
>TRBD1|TRBV19|TRBJ2-7|.
CASSAQGGSYEQYF
TGTGCCAGTAGTGCACAGGGGGGAAGTTACGAGCAGTACTTC
>.|TRBV9|TRBJ1-2|.
CASEANYGYTF
TGTGCCAGCGAGGCTAACTATGGCTACACCTTC
>TRBD2|TRBV2|TRBJ2-5|.
CASRQLAGGETQYF
TGTGCCAGCAGACAACTAGCGGGGGGAGAGACCCAGTACTTC
>.|TRBV9|TRBJ2-7|.
CASSARSEAELTPYEQYF
TGTGCCAGCAGCGCCCGATCCGAAGCGGAGCTAACGCCCTACGAGCAGTACTTC
>.|TRBV6-5|TRBJ1-5|.
CASSFSQGQPQHF
TGTGCCAGCAGTTTCTCTCAGGGTCAGCCCCAGCATTTT
>TRBD2|TRBV5-1|TRBJ2-1|.
CASSREGVEQFF
TGCGCCAGCAGCCGGGAGGGGGTAGAGCAGTTCTTC
>TRBD1|TRBV30|TRBJ2-1|.
CAWRGTGSSYNEQFF
TGTGCCTGGAGGGGGACAGGGTCTTCCTACAATGAGCAGTTCTTC
>.|TRBV18|TRBJ1-1|.
CASSPAARSGAEAFF
TGTGCCAGCTCACCAGCAGCACGTTCGGGGGCTGAAGCTTTCTTT
>.|TRBV5-1|TRBJ2-1|.
CASSFTGIGYNEQFF
TGCGCCAGCAGCTTCACAGGGATCGGCTACAATGAGCAGTTCTTC
>TRBD1|TRBV30|TRBJ1-4|.
CAWSKDRGEKLFF
TGTGCCTGGAGTAAGGACAGGGGTGAAAAACTGTTTTTT
>.|TRBV27|TRBJ1-3|.
CASSLVGASGNTIYF
TGTGCCAGCAGTTTGGTGGGGGCCTCTGGAAACACCATATATTTT
>.|TRBV5-4|TRBJ2-7|few
CASSLANSYEQYF
TGTGCCAGCAGCTTAGCCAACTCCTACGAGCAGTACTTC
>.|TRBV5-4|TRBJ2-7|few
CASSLQNSYEQYF
TGTGCCAGCAGCTTGCAGAACTCCTACGAGCAGTACTTC
>.|TRBV30|TRBJ1-1|.
CASSGNTEAFF
TGTGCCTCTTCAGGGAACACTGAAGCTTTCTTT
>TRBD1|TRBV7-9|TRBJ2-1|.
CASSSPGQNNEQFF
TGTGCCAGCAGCTCCCCGGGACAGAACAATGAGCAGTTCTTC
>.|TRBV18|TRBJ2-1|.
CASSRGPEWRNNEQFF
TGTGCCAGCTCACGGGGCCCCGAATGGCGAAACAATGAGCAGTTCTTC
>.|TRBV6-1|TRBJ1-1|few
CASNYRDGSEAFF
TGTGCCAGCAATTACAGGGATGGGTCTGAAGCTTTCTTT
>.|TRBV7-8|TRBJ2-2|.
CASSTSGTGFTGELFF
TGTGCCAGCAGCACTAGCGGGACAGGGTTCACCGGGGAGCTGTTTTTT
>.|TRBV7-8|TRBJ1-1|.
CASSSGDRRTEAFF
TGTGCCAGCAGCTCGGGTGATAGGAGGACTGAAGCTTTCTTT
>TRBD2|TRBV4-3|TRBJ2-1|few
CASSQYIAGGEQFF
TGCGCCAGCAGCCAATATATAGCGGGGGGTGAGCAGTTCTTC
>.|TRBV5-8|TRBJ1-2|.
CASSSKKQVPYGYTF
TGTGCCAGCAGCTCGAAGAAACAGGTCCCCTACGGCTACACCTTC
>TRBD1|TRBV5-6|TRBJ2-3|.
CASSYWDRMADTQYF
TGTGCCAGCAGCTACTGGGACAGGATGGCAGATACGCAGTATTTT
>TRBD1|TRBV29-1|TRBJ1-2|.
CSVTGTGGYGYTF
TGCAGCGTTACCGGGACAGGGGGCTATGGCTACACCTTC
>.|TRBV5-6|TRBJ1-1|.
CASSDPGELGAKDTEAFF
TGTGCCAGCAGCGATCCGGGGGAGCTGGGCGCTAAGGACACTGAAGCTTTCTTT
>.|TRBV6-1|TRBJ1-5|.
CASSENREQPQHF
TGTGCCAGCAGTGAAAATCGGGAACAGCCCCAGCATTTT
>TRBD1|TRBV18|TRBJ1-6|.
CASSPVSGGDSPLHF
TGTGCCAGCTCACCAGTGTCAGGGGGAGATTCACCCCTCCACTTT
>TRBD1|TRBV18|TRBJ2-7|.
CASSTLPPGQGAYEQYF
TGTGCCAGCTCAACCCTCCCTCCGGGACAGGGGGCCTACGAGCAGTACTTC
>TRBD1|TRBV27|TRBJ1-5|.
CASRLTGGYSNQPQHF
TGTGCCAGCAGATTAACAGGGGGATATAGCAATCAGCCCCAGCATTTT
>TRBD1|TRBV5-1|TRBJ1-6|.
CASSLGQGYNSPLHF
TGCGCCAGCAGCTTGGGACAGGGGTACAACTCACCCCTCCACTTT
>TRBD2|TRBV7-2|TRBJ2-5|.
CASSVPAGGPETQYF
TGTGCCAGCAGCGTCCCAGCGGGGGGCCCCGAGACCCAGTACTTC
>.|TRBV15|TRBJ1-4|.
CATSRDTGLGGNEKLFF
TGTGCCACCAGCAGAGACACAGGGTTGGGCGGAAATGAAAAACTGTTTTTT
>TRBD1|TRBV4-3|TRBJ1-3|few
CASSKDRGLGNTIYF
TGCGCCAGCAGCAAGGACAGGGGGCTCGGAAACACCATATATTTT
>.|TRBV2|TRBJ2-3|.
CASIMGGRTSTDTQYF
TGTGCCAGCATTATGGGTGGGCGAACTAGCACAGATACGCAGTATTTT
>.|TRBV27|TRBJ2-2|.
CASSFFLGGAAGELFF
TGTGCCAGCAGTTTTTTCCTAGGGGGGGCCGCCGGGGAGCTGTTTTTT
>.|TRBV7-9|TRBJ2-7|.
CASSQRTGGEQYF
TGTGCCAGCAGCCAAAGGACCGGAGGCGAGCAGTACTTC
>.|TRBV25-1|TRBJ1-1|few
CASSASGGTEAFF
TGTGCCAGCAGTGCCTCCGGGGGTACTGAAGCTTTCTTT
>.|TRBV7-9|TRBJ2-4|.
CASSPRSGDKNIQYF
TGTGCCAGCAGCCCCCGGAGCGGAGACAAAAACATTCAGTACTTC
>TRBD1|TRBV10-3|TRBJ1-2|few
CAPGGVSYGYTF
TGTGCCCCAGGGGGCGTCTCCTATGGCTACACCTTC
>.|TRBV6-6|TRBJ1-1|.
CAGRGGKDTEAFF
TGTGCCGGGCGCGGGGGTAAGGACACTGAAGCTTTCTTT